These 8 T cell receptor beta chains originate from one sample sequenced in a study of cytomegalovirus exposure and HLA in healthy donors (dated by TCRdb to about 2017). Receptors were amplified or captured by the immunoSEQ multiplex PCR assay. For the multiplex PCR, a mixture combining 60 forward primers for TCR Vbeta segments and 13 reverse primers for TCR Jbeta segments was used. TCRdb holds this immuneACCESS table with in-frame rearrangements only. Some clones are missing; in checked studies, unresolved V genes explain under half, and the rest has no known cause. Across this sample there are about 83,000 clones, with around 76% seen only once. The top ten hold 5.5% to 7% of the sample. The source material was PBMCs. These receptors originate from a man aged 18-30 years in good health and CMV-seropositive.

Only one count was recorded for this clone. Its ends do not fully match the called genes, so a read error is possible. The CDR3 nucleotides read TGTGCCAGCAGCGCCTTAACAGACCTGAAGACTGAAGCTTTCTTT. It codes for CASSALTDLKTEAFF. V gene TRBV9 combines with J gene TRBJ1-1; D is ambiguous. The CDR3 has 15 amino acids. Germline CDR1 and CDR2: SGDLS and YYNGEE.

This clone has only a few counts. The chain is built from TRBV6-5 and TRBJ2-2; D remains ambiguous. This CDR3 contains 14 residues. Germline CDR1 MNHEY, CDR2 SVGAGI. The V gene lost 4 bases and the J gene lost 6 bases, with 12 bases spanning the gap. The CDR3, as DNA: TGTGCCAGCAGTTCTAGTTACGACGCCGGGGAGCTGTTTTTT. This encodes CASSSSYDAGELFF.

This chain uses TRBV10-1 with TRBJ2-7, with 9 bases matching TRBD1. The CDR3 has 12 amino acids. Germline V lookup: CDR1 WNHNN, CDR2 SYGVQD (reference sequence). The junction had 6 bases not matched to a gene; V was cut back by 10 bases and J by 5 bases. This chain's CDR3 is CANGTGCNEQYF. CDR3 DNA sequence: TGCGCCAACGGGACAGGGTGCAACGAGCAGTACTTC.

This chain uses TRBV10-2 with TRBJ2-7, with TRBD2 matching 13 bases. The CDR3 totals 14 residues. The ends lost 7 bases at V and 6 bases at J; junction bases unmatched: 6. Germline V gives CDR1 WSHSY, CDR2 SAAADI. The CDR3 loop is CASKTSGGPREQYF. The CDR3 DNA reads TGCGCCAGCAAGACTAGCGGGGGGCCTCGCGAGCAGTACTTC.

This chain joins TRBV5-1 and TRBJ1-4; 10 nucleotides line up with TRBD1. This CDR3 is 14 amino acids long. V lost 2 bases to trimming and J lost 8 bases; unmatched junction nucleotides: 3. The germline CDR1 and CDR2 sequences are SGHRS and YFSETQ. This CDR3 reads CASSFGTGEEKLFF. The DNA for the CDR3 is TGCGCCAGCAGCTTTGGGACAGGGGAGGAAAAACTGTTTTTT. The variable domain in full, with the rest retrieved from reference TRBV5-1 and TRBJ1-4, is KAGVTQTPRYLIKTRGQQVTLSCSPISGHRSVSWYQQTPGQGLQFLFEYFSETQRNKGNFPGRFSGRQFSNSRSEMNVSTLELGDSALYLCASSFGTGEEKLFFGSGTQLSVL.

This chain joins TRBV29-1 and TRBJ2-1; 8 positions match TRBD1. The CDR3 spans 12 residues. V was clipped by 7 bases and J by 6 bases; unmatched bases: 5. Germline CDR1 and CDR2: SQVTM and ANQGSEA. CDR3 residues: CSANTGGNEQFF. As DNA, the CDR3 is TGCAGCGCAAATACAGGGGGCAATGAGCAGTTCTTC.

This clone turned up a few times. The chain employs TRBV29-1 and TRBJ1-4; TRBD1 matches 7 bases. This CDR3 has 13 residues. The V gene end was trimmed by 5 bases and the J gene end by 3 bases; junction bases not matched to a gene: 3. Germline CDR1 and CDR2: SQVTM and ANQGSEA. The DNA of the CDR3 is TGCAGCGTTATCGGGACAGCTAATGAAAAACTGTTTTTT. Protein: CSVIGTANEKLFF.

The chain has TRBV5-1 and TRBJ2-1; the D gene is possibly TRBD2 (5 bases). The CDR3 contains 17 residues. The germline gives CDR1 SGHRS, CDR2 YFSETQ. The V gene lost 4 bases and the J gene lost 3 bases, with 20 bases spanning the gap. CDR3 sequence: CASSPGGAGVYYNEQFF. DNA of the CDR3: TGCGCCAGCAGCCCCGGCGGTGCGGGCGTATACTACAATGAGCAGTTCTTC.